This note documents a single T cell receptor (beta chain) sequence. CDR3 length: 20 amino acids. CDR1 and CDR2 (germline): SGHVS, FNYEAQ. Trimming stripped 4 bases from V and 2 bases from J, with 28 bases between. TCR beta CDR3 sequences were amplified from RNA transcripts. Initially, a first-round RT-PCR of the TCR CDR3 employed the HTBI primer set. TCRdb reprocessed the multiplex PCR reads via MiXCR and lists one record per CDR3 protein. The sample records 250,000 to 400,000 distinct CDR3 sequences, around 13% being singletons. The data were taken from a study of T cells in Graves' hyperthyroidism and ophthalmopathy.

Sequencing was performed on blood. This TCR was sampled from a woman aged 40-49 years with Graves' ophthalmopathy. The rearrangement links TRBV7-6 to TRBJ2-3; weak D call: TRBD2 (5 bases). Here the CDR3 DNA reads TGTGCCAGCAGCTCCCCCTCGGGGAAGGGCTACCGGATTTCCACAGATACGCAGTATTTT. Its translation: CASSSPSGKGYRISTDTQYF.